What follows is one TCR beta chain and its context. The data were taken from a study of cytomegalovirus exposure and HLA in healthy donors. With 60 Vbeta and 13 Jbeta primers, the PCR was carried out. Some clones are missing from TCRdb's copy, which holds only in-frame ones; the method was immunoSEQ multiplex PCR. The top ten hold around 3.5% of the sample, which has some 180,000 clones, around 84% seen once. The clonotype comes from a middle-aged man in good health and CMV-seropositive. The sequenced sample was PBMCs.

CDR3 nucleotide sequence: TGTGCCAGCAGCTTTCGACCGCAGGACAGGGCCTACGAGCAGTACTTC. Amino acid sequence: CASSFRPQDRAYEQYF. The chain couples TRBV7-9 to TRBJ2-7, with TRBD1 identical over 8 bases. Trimming cost V 3 bases and J 2 bases; bases outside gene matches: 9. This CDR3 contains 16 residues. From germline, CDR1 is SEHNR and CDR2 FQNEAQ (reference sequence). Full variable domain (remainder filled in from reference TRBV7-9 and TRBJ2-7): DTGVSQNPRHKITKRGQNVTFRCDPISEHNRLYWYRQTLGQGPEFLTYFQNEAQLEKSRLLSDRFSAERPKGSFSTLEIQRTEQGDSAMYLCASSFRPQDRAYEQYFGPGTRLTVT.